This T cell receptor beta chain is from a study of tumor-infiltrating lymphocytes in primary liver carcinoma. In the study overall: Maximum tumor diameters ranged from about 4.2 to 11 cm, stage T1-T3 N0M0. Roughly 3.5 to 8 million productive TCRbeta reads came from each sample, comparable across tissue types.

Germline V lookup: CDR1 SGHAT, CDR2 FQDESV (reference sequence). The CDR3 has 14 residues. For each extraction, RNA and DNA were obtained together from about 20-30 mg of unsorted bulk tissue. The authors made TCR beta cDNA from 500 to 600 ng total RNA with a constant-region primer. Slightly modified ARM-PCR, run as three nested multiplex PCR rounds, produced the TCR beta libraries. TRBV1-TRBV30 forward and Cbeta reverse primers drove the first two approximately 10-cycle rounds. TCRdb reanalysed the multiplex PCR reads using MiXCR and keeps one entry per CDR3 protein. The sample consists of roughly 120,000 distinct CDR3 sequences, 55% to 75% of them appearing once. About this clonotype: Sequence at one end of the junction differs from germline and may be a read error.

The sequencing input was liver tumor tissue from sampling region 1. Subset indicated: tumor region T1, superior pole. This chain links TRBV11-1 with TRBJ2-3; 7 bases are shared with TRBD2. The receptor was derived from a woman aged 55-70 years with primary liver carcinoma and hepatitis B virus infection. Here the CDR3 reads CISSLRQRAGESRF. CDR3 in DNA: TGTATCAGCAGCTTAAGGCAACGTGCGGGAGAGTCTCGCTTT.